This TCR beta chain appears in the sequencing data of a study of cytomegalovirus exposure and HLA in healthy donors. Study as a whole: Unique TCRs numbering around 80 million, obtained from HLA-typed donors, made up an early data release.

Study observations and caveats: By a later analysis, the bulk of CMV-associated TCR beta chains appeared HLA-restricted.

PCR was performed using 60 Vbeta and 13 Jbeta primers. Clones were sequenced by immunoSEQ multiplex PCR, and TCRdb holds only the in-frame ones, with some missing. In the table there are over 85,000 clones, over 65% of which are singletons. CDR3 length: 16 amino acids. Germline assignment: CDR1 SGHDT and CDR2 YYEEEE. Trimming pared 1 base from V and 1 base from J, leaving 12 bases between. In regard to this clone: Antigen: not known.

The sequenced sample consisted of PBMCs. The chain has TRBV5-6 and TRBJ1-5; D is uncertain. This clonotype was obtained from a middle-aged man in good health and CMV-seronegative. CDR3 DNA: TGTGCCAGCAGCTTGACGGACTCTTACAGCAATCAGCCCCAGCATTTT. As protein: CASSLTDSYSNQPQHF.